The 30 T cell receptor beta chains below were found in one sample sequenced in a study of T-cell memory formation after mild COVID-19. Via MiXCR, TCRdb re-called the 5' RACE reads, giving one row per CDR3 protein. The repertoire holds fewer than 600,000 distinct CDR3 sequences, with about 22% as singletons. The specimen sequenced was PBMCs or a T cell subset sorted from them (not recorded which). These receptors were taken from an adult woman who had mild COVID-19 (a few samples of this study predate the infection). Cell type and time point are not known.

The sample holds a few counts of this clonotype. V usage is TRBV6-2 or TRBV6-3 and J usage is TRBJ2-2; TRBD2 agrees at 8 bases. Germline V gives CDR1 MNHEY, CDR2 SVGEGT. The CDR3 extends over 15 amino acids. V lost 8 bases, J lost 4 bases, and 9 bases stayed unmatched. The CDR3 DNA reads as TGTGCCAGCCGCCTCCCGGGACTAGTCACCGGGGAGCTGTTTTTT. Translated: CASRLPGLVTGELFF.

The V call is TRBV7-8, the J call TRBJ2-3; 10 bases align to TRBD1. This CDR3 spans 15 amino acids. The germline CDR1 and CDR2 sequences are SGHVS and FQNEAQ. J lost 4 bases, V lost 3 bases, and 4 bases had no gene match. Here the CDR3 DNA reads TGTGCCAGCAGCTTGGACAGGGGGTGGTCAGATACGCAGTATTTT. Translated, it gives CASSLDRGWSDTQYF.

This sequence joins TRBV7-3 and TRBJ2-1, with TRBD2 matching over 13 bases. The V segment lost 5 bases and the J segment 8 bases; nucleotides outside the gene matches: 9. CDR3 size: 16 residues. The germline V gene has CDR1 SGHTA and CDR2 FQGTGA. This chain's CDR3 is CASSPIGTSGRDEQFF. CDR3 nucleotides: TGTGCCAGCAGCCCTATCGGTACTAGCGGGAGGGATGAGCAGTTCTTC.

On this clonotype itself: One base away lies a much larger clone, so this may be a sequencing read error. Here the CDR3 reads CASSPRGGDIAKNIHYF. In DNA, the CDR3 is TGTGCCAGCAGCCCCCGAGGCGGGGATATAGCCAAAAACATTCATTACTTC. V usage is TRBV11-2 and J usage is TRBJ2-4; TRBD2 is a possible D gene (6 bases). The CDR3 totals 17 residues. CDR1 and CDR2 from the germline V gene are SGHAT and FQNNGV.

This clonotype occurred a few times. J is TRBJ2-7 and V is TRBV6-6; possibly TRBD1 or TRBD2 for D (5 bases each). Trimming took off 0 bases at V and 1 base at J, with 13 bases between the two ends. The CDR3 spans 16 residues. CDR1 MNHNY and CDR2 SVGAGI come from the germline V gene (reference sequence). CDR3 coding DNA: TGTGCCAGCAGTTACTCAGGGACCTCCTTATCCTACGAGCAGTACTTC. Protein sequence: CASSYSGTSLSYEQYF.

The rearrangement uses TRBV5-1 and TRBJ1-1; TRBD1 matches at 10 bases. Germline V gives CDR1 SGHRS, CDR2 YFSETQ. Losses at the gene ends were 4 bases for V and 6 bases for J; bases not matched to a gene: 9. CDR3 length: 15 residues. The CDR3 DNA reads as TGCGCCAGCAGCGGAGCCCCGGGACAGGGGTCTGAAGCTTTCTTT. Its translation: CASSGAPGQGSEAFF. The full variable domain, in which reference TRBV5-1 and TRBJ1-1 provide the parts outside the CDR3, is KAGVTQTPRYLIKTRGQQVTLSCSPISGHRSVSWYQQTPGQGLQFLFEYFSETQRNKGNFPGRFSGRQFSNSRSEMNVSTLELGDSALYLCASSGAPGQGSEAFFGQGTRLTVV.

The CDR3 region has the DNA TGTGCCAGCAGCGGGTCCAAAGAGCAGTTCTTC. Translating it yields CASSGSKEQFF. This chain joins TRBV3-1 and TRBJ2-1; the D is unclear. The V end was cut by 5 bases, the J end by 10 bases, with 9 bases between. Germline-derived CDR1 and CDR2 are LGHDT and YNNKEL (reference sequence). CDR3 length: 11 amino acids.

This chain uses TRBV7-6 with TRBJ2-1, with 9 bases aligning to TRBD2. Trimming cost V 5 bases and J 7 bases; bases outside gene matches: 9. Germline V gives CDR1 SGHVS, CDR2 FNYEAQ. CDR3 length: 15 amino acids. The DNA of the CDR3 is TGTGCCAGCAGCATCATAGCGGGGGATCGGAATGAGCAGTTCTTC. Protein sequence: CASSIIAGDRNEQFF.

The V and J genes are TRBV7-8 and TRBJ2-5; 8 bases align to TRBD2. Looked up from germline, CDR1 is SGHVS and CDR2 is FQNEAQ. The CDR3 length is 13 residues. Losses at the gene ends were 5 bases for V and 5 bases for J; bases not matched to a gene: 4. CDR3 protein: CASSGGLEETQYF. CDR3 in DNA: TGTGCCAGCAGCGGGGGACTAGAGGAGACCCAGTACTTC.

This clonotype was observed a few times. V gene TRBV7-3 combines with J gene TRBJ1-1; no clear D. The CDR3 is 14 amino acids. V was cut by 0 bases and J by 5 bases, with 10 bases left in between. CDR1 is SGHTA and CDR2 is FQGTGA in the germline V gene. The DNA for the CDR3 is TGTGCCAGCAGCTTAACGGGGTGGAGGACTGAAGCTTTCTTT. Translation gives CASSLTGWRTEAFF.

V usage is TRBV7-9 and J usage is TRBJ1-2; maybe TRBD1 (5 bases). The CDR3 spans 15 residues. Trimming took off 4 bases at V and 2 bases at J, with 14 bases between the two ends. Germline V lookup: CDR1 SEHNR, CDR2 FQNEAQ (reference sequence). The CDR3 is CASSSSTEGNYGYTF. The CDR3 bases are TGTGCCAGCAGCTCCTCGACAGAAGGAAACTATGGCTACACCTTC. Full variable domain (outside the CDR3, taken from reference TRBV7-9 and TRBJ1-2): DTGVSQNPRHKITKRGQNVTFRCDPISEHNRLYWYRQTLGQGPEFLTYFQNEAQLEKSRLLSDRFSAERPKGSFSTLEIQRTEQGDSAMYLCASSSSTEGNYGYTFGSGTRLTVV.

The CDR3 loop is CATSPGPVGEQYF. Written as DNA, the CDR3 is TGTGCCACCTCCCCGGGACCGGTTGGCGAGCAGTACTTC. The chain is built from TRBV24-1 and TRBJ2-7; D tentatively fits TRBD1 or TRBD2 (5 bases each). This CDR3 comprises 13 residues. The V end was cut by 9 bases, the J end by 6 bases, with 17 bases between. Germline V CDR1 and CDR2: KGHDR, SFDVKD.

The chain is built from TRBV20-1 and TRBJ1-5; 10 bases line up with TRBD1. The J segment lost 6 bases and the V segment lost 1 base, leaving 15 bases of the junction unmatched. This CDR3 is built from 18 residues. CDR1 and CDR2 (germline): DFQATT, SNEGSKA (reference sequence). In DNA, the CDR3 is TGCAGTGCTAGAGGCACGGGACAGGGGTTATCGGTCGTTCAGCCCCAGCATTTT. Translated, it gives CSARGTGQGLSVVQPQHF.

The chain carries TRBV2 and TRBJ1-5; D is unclear. Per germline, CDR1 SNHLY and CDR2 FYNNEI. This CDR3 has 13 residues. Trimming cost V 6 bases and J 6 bases, with 12 bases left between them. CDR3 in amino acids: CASSAERGQPQHF. CDR3 DNA sequence: TGTGCCAGCAGCGCCGAGCGGGGTCAGCCCCAGCATTTT.

This clonotype came up a few times. The chain links TRBV5-1 to TRBJ2-1; D not certain. The germline V and J ends were trimmed by 9 bases and 1 base, with 20 bases remaining between them. Germline CDR1 SGHRS, CDR2 YFSETQ. The CDR3 runs to 16 residues. Here the CDR3 DNA reads TGCGCCACCAAGGTTGACGGGCTTGGGTCCTACAATGAGCAGTTCTTC. Its protein product is CATKVDGLGSYNEQFF.

This sequence joins TRBV7-9 and TRBJ2-7; TRBD1 aligns across 10 bases. Germline V gene lookup returns CDR1 SEHNR and CDR2 FQNEAQ (reference sequence). Losses at the gene ends were 7 bases for V and 0 bases for J; bases not matched to a gene: 6. This CDR3 has 15 residues. The CDR3 nucleotides read TGTGCCAGCACCTCGGACAGGGGGAACTCCTACGAGCAGTACTTC. Its translation: CASTSDRGNSYEQYF. Variable domain in full (rest from reference TRBV7-9 and TRBJ2-7): DTGVSQNPRHKITKRGQNVTFRCDPISEHNRLYWYRQTLGQGPEFLTYFQNEAQLEKSRLLSDRFSAERPKGSFSTLEIQRTEQGDSAMYLCASTSDRGNSYEQYFGPGTRLTVT.

The genes are TRBV27 and TRBJ1-1; D not resolved. This CDR3 is built from 15 residues. Trimming shortened V by 4 bases and J by 0 bases, and 12 bases separated the two germline ends. Germline V gene lookup returns CDR1 MNHEY and CDR2 SMNVEV (reference sequence). Here the CDR3 DNA reads TGTGCCAGCAGTTCCGGCGTAGGGCTGAACACTGAAGCTTTCTTT. Translation gives CASSSGVGLNTEAFF.

This clonotype was observed a handful of times. This rearrangement joins TRBV20-1 to TRBJ2-3, with D possibly TRBD2 on 5 matching bases. V lost 0 bases and J 4 bases, leaving 17 bases between the germline ends. The CDR3 consists of 16 residues. Germline V gene sequence: CDR1 DFQATT, CDR2 SNEGSKA (reference sequence). Written as DNA, the CDR3 is TGCAGTGCTAGAGATCTCCGGCAGTCCGGGGCAGATACGCAGTATTTT. Translation: CSARDLRQSGADTQYF.

The chain links TRBV7-3 to TRBJ2-7; possible D gene TRBD2, 6 bases. There are 13 residues in the CDR3. Trimming left V 5 bases short and J 5 bases short, with 13 bases between. Per the germline V gene, CDR1 is SGHTA and CDR2 is FQGTGA. The CDR3 DNA reads as TGTGCCAGCAGCGCCGGGGGTTTCGACGAGCAGTACTTC. Translation: CASSAGGFDEQYF.

This clonotype has a handful of counts. V and J are TRBV10-3 and TRBJ2-7; 11 positions agree with TRBD1. This CDR3 is built from 15 residues. The germline V gene encodes CDR1 ENHRY and CDR2 SYGVKD. J lost 3 bases, V lost 4 bases, and 5 bases had no gene match. CDR3 DNA: TGTGCCATCAGTGGTGGACAGGGGGCCAACTACGAGCAGTACTTC. This encodes CAISGGQGANYEQYF.

The genes are TRBV5-1 and TRBJ1-2; 10 nucleotides align to TRBD1. The CDR3 contains 15 residues. Per germline, CDR1 SGHRS and CDR2 YFSETQ. The V and J ends lost 4 bases and 4 bases, in that order; junction bases with no gene match: 7. DNA of the CDR3: TGCGCCAGCAGCAAGGGACAGGGGACAGTCTATGGCTACACCTTC. Residues: CASSKGQGTVYGYTF.

The V call is TRBV28, the J call TRBJ2-2, with D unresolved. The CDR3 runs 16 residues. The germline CDR1 and CDR2 sequences are MDHEN and SYDVKM. With 7 bases removed from V and 6 bases from J, the gap between germline ends came to 21 bases. The CDR3 DNA is TGTGCCAGCACCTTCGAAGGGTATTCGCTCGCCGGGGAGCTGTTTTTT. It specifies CASTFEGYSLAGELFF.

Comment on this clonotype: The DNA is omitted, as the CDR3 cannot be located on it reliably, and the CDR3 follows TCRdb's listing. The rearrangement joins TRBV3-1 to TRBJ1-3; the D call TRBD1 from the table was never checked on the DNA. CDR1 LGHDT and CDR2 YNNKEL come from the germline V gene (reference sequence). With termini counted, the CDR3 has 16 amino acids. The CDR3 sequence is CASSQDEFGGGNTMYF.

This clonotype has a single count. This chain's CDR3 is CASRRDREDTEAFF. The DNA of the CDR3 is TGTGCCAGCAGGAGGGACAGGGAGGACACTGAAGCTTTCTTT. The genes are TRBV6-4 and TRBJ1-1, with 9 nucleotides matching TRBD1. V trimming: 6 bases; J trimming: 3 bases; junction bases outside the gene matches: 5. Germline V CDR1 and CDR2: MRHNA, SNTAGT. The CDR3 sequence is 14 residues long.

This chain connects TRBV5-6 to TRBJ2-1; 12 bases fit TRBD2. CDR1 is SGHDT and CDR2 is YYEEEE in the germline V gene. The V segment lost 7 bases and the J segment 8 bases; nucleotides outside the gene matches: 7. This CDR3 region has 14 residues. CDR3 nucleotides: TGTGCCAGCCTCGCTAGCGGGGGGGCATATGAGCAGTTCTTC. It is translated as CASLASGGAYEQFF.

This clonotype turned up a few times. The rearrangement joins TRBV18 to TRBJ2-4, with 7 bases aligning to TRBD1. The CDR3 extends over 13 amino acids. Germline trimming cut 4 bases from V and 8 bases from J; bases unmatched to any gene: 5. The germline V gene has CDR1 KGHSH and CDR2 LQKENI. CDR3 DNA sequence: TGTGCCAGCTCACAACAGGGGTTTGACATTCAGTACTTC. It is translated as CASSQQGFDIQYF.

There are a few counts of this clonotype. This rearrangement joins TRBV12-3 or TRBV12-4 to TRBJ1-6; D call uncertain. V was cut by 2 bases and J by 5 bases, with 7 bases left in between. This CDR3 spans 14 amino acids. The CDR3 DNA follows: TGTGCCAGCAGTTTATGGACCGATAATTCACCCCTCCACTTT. Its translation: CASSLWTDNSPLHF.

In its sample, this clonotype was seen a few times. CDR3 DNA: TGTGCCAGCAGTTACTCGTTGTCCGGCTCCTACGAGCAGTACTTC. It encodes CASSYSLSGSYEQYF. The chain uses TRBV6-5 and TRBJ2-7; no firm D call. CDR1 is MNHEY and CDR2 is SVGAGI in the germline V gene. Trimming stripped 0 bases from V and 0 bases from J, with 9 bases between. CDR3 length: 15 amino acids.

V and J are TRBV7-8 and TRBJ1-4, with D tentatively TRBD1 (6 bases). With 5 bases removed from V and 4 bases from J, the gap between germline ends came to 11 bases. This CDR3 has 14 residues. Germline V gene sequence: CDR1 SGHVS, CDR2 FQNEAQ. The CDR3 bases are TGTGCCAGCAGCGAAGGGGGTTTTAATGAAAAACTGTTTTTT. It translates to CASSEGGFNEKLFF.

The chain is built from TRBV18 and TRBJ1-2; D gene uncertain. Trimming took off 3 bases at V and 2 bases at J, with 10 bases between the two ends. The germline V gene has CDR1 KGHSH and CDR2 LQKENI. The CDR3 is 14 residues long. The CDR3 nucleotides are TGTGCCAGCTCACCCGGACGGGAGAACTATGGCTACACCTTC. This gives the protein CASSPGRENYGYTF. Looking up the rest from reference TRBV18 and TRBJ1-2 gives the full variable domain: NAGVMQNPRHLVRRRGQEARLRCSPMKGHSHVYWYRQLPEEGLKFMVYLQKENIIDESGMPKERFSAEFPKEGPSILRIQQVVRGDSAAYFCASSPGRENYGYTFGSGTRLTVV.